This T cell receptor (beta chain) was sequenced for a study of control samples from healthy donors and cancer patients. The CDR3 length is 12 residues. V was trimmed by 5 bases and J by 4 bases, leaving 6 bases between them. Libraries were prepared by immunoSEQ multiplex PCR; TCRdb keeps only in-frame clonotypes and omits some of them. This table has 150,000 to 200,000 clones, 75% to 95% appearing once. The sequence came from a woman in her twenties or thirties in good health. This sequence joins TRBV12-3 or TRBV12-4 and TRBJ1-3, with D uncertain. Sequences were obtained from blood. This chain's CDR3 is CASSTTGNTIYF. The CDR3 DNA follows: TGTGCCAGCAGTACGACAGGAAACACCATATATTTT.